The T cell receptor (beta chain) under discussion was sequenced for a study of T cells after yellow fever vaccination. Study in general: Fractions low in cell number were prepared with SMART-Seq v4 Ultra Low Input.

Study conclusions and caveats: Contamination of FACS-sorted repertoires by abundant clonotypes from the bulk population could occur.

5'RACE template switching produced TCR cDNA carrying a universal primer site and UMIs. TCRdb independently ran MiXCR on the 5' RACE reads; one entry per CDR3 protein. Of roughly 250,000 distinct CDR3 sequences in the sample, 10% to 15% were seen once. The CDR3 sequence is 14 residues long. Trimming removed 5 bases from V and 5 bases from J; junction bases left unmatched: 3. CDR1 and CDR2 (germline): SGHTA, FQGNSA. This clonotype showed up many times. Antigen unknown. The sample consisted of CD4+ T cells sorted from PBMCs, taken 45 days after the yellow fever booster vaccination. The TCR originated in a young man who received the YFV17D yellow fever vaccine. The chain links TRBV7-2 to TRBJ2-5; 12 positions match TRBD1. CDR3 sequence: CASSPGTGGETQYF. The CDR3 DNA reads TGTGCCAGCAGCCCTGGGACAGGGGGCGAGACCCAGTACTTC.